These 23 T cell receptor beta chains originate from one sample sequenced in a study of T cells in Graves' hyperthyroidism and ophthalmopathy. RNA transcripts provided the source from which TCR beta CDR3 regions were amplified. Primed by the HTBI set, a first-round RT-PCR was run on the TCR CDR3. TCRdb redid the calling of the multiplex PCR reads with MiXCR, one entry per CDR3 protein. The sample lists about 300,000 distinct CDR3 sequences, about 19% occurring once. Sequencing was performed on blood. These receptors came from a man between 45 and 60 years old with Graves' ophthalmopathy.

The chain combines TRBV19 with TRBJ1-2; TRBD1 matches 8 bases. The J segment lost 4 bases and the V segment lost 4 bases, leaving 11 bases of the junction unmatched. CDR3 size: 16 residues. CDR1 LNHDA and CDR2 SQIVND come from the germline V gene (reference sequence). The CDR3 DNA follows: TGTGCCAGTAGTACATCCGGGACAGGATCTGGCTATGGCTACACCTTC. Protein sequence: CASSTSGTGSGYGYTF. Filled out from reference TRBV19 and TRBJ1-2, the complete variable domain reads DGGITQSPKYLFRKEGQNVTLSCEQNLNHDAMYWYRQDPGQGLRLIYYSQIVNDFQKGDIAEGYSVSREKKESFPLTVTSAQKNPTAFYLCASSTSGTGSGYGYTFGSGTRLTVV.

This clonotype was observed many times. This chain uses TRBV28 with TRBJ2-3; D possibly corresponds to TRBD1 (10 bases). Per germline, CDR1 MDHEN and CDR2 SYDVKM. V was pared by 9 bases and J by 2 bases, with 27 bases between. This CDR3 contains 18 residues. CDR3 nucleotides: TGTGCCAGTATAACGGGACAGGGGATAGCGGGGGACACAGATACGCAGTATTTT. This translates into CASITGQGIAGDTDTQYF.

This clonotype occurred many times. CDR3 amino acids: CASSLVTNQPQHF. CDR3 coding DNA: TGTGCCAGCAGCTTAGTGACCAATCAGCCCCAGCATTTT. V is TRBV28 and J is TRBJ1-5; D remains ambiguous. V gave up 6 bases and J gave up 3 bases, with 9 bases separating them. Germline V gives CDR1 MDHEN, CDR2 SYDVKM. This CDR3 is 13 amino acids long.

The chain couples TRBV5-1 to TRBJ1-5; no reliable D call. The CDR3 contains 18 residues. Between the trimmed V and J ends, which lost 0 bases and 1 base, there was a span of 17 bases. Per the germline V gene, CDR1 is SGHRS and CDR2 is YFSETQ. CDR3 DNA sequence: TGCGCCAGCAGCTTGGGCCGAAAAACAACCAAGAGCAATCAGCCCCAGCATTTT. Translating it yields CASSLGRKTTKSNQPQHF.

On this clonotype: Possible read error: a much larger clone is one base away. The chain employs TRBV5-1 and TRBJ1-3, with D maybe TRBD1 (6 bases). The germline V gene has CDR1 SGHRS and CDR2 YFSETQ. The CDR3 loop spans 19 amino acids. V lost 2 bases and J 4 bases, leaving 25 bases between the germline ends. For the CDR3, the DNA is TGCGCCAGCAGCTTAATTGCCCGGGGCACGGGGGCTCTCGGAAACACCATATATTTT. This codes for CASSLIARGTGALGNTIYF.

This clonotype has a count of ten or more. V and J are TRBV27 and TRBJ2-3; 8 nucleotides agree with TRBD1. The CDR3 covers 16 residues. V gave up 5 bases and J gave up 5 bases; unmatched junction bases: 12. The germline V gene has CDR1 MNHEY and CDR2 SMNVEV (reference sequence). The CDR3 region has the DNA TGTGCCAGCAGTCGCCGGCGGACAGGGATCGAAGATACGCAGTATTTT. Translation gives CASSRRRTGIEDTQYF.

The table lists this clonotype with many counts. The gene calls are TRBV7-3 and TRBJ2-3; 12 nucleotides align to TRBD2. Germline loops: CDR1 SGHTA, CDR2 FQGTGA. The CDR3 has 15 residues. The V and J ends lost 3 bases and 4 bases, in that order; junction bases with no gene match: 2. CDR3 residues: CASSLTSGSADTQYF. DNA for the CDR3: TGTGCCAGCAGCTTGACTAGCGGGAGCGCAGATACGCAGTATTTT.

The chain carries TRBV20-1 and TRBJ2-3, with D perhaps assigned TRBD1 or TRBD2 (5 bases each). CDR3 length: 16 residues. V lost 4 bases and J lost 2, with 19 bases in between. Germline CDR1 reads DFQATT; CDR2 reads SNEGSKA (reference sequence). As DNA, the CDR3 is TGCAGTGCTATCCCCCGGGGCAGACCCTACACAGATACGCAGTATTTT. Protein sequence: CSAIPRGRPYTDTQYF.

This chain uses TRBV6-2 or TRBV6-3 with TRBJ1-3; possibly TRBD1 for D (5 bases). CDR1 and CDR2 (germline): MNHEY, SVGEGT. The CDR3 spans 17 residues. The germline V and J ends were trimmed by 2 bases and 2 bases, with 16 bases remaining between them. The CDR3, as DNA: TGTGCCAGCAGTTACAGATGGGGGAAGAGCGCTGGAAACACCATATATTTT. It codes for CASSYRWGKSAGNTIYF.

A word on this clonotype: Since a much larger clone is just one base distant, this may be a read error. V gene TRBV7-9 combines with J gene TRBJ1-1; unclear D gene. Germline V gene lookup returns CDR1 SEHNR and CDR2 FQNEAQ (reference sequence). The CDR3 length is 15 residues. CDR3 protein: CGSSLTLSRKTEAFF. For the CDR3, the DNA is TGTGGCAGCAGCCTTACGCTCTCCAGGAAGACTGAAGCTTTCTTT.

This chain's CDR3 is CASSLEGSSNQPQHF. In DNA, the CDR3 is TGTGCCAGCAGCTTAGAAGGCAGTAGCAATCAGCCCCAGCATTTT. This chain connects TRBV11-2 to TRBJ1-5; no reliable D call. Germline-derived CDR1 and CDR2 are SGHAT and FQNNGV. V was clipped by 0 bases and J by 0 bases, with 6 bases between them. The CDR3 sequence is 15 residues long. The whole variable domain, filled in from reference TRBV11-2 and TRBJ1-5, reads EAGVAQSPRYKIIEKRQSVAFWCNPISGHATLYWYQQILGQGPKLLIQFQNNGVVDDSQLPKDRFSAERLKGVDSTLKIQPAKLEDSAVYLCASSLEGSSNQPQHFGDGTRLSIL.

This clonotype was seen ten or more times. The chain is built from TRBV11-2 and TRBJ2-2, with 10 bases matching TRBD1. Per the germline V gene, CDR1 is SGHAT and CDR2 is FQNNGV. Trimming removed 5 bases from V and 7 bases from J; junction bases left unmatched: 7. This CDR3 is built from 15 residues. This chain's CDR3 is CASSPGTGDIGELFF. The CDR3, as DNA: TGTGCCAGCAGCCCGGGGACAGGGGATATCGGGGAGCTGTTTTTT. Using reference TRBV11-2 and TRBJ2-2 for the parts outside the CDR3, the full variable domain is EAGVAQSPRYKIIEKRQSVAFWCNPISGHATLYWYQQILGQGPKLLIQFQNNGVVDDSQLPKDRFSAERLKGVDSTLKIQPAKLEDSAVYLCASSPGTGDIGELFFGEGSRLTVL.

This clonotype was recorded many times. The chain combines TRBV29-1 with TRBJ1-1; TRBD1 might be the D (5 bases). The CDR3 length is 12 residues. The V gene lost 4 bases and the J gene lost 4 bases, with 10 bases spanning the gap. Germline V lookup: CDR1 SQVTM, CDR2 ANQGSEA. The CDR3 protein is CSVVQGGTEAFF. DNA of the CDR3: TGCAGCGTTGTTCAGGGAGGCACTGAAGCTTTCTTT.

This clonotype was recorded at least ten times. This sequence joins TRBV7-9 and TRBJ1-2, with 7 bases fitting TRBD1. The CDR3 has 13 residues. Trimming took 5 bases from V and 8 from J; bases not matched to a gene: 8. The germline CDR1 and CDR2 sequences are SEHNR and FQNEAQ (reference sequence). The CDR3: CASSSKGARGYTF. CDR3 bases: TGTGCCAGCAGCAGCAAGGGGGCGAGAGGCTACACCTTC.

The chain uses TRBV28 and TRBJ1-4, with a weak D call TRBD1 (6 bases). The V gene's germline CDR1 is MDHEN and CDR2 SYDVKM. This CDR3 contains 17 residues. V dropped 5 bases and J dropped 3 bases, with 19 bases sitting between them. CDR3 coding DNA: TGTGCCAGCAGTGCACAGAAGCAGGGGTTGGCTAATGAAAAACTGTTTTTT. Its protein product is CASSAQKQGLANEKLFF.

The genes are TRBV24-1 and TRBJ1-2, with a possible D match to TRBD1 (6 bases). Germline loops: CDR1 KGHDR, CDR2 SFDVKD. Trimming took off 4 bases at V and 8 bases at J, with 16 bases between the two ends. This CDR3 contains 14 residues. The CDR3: CATSEAGTRRGYTF. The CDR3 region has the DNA TGTGCCACCAGTGAGGCCGGGACACGGCGGGGCTACACCTTC.

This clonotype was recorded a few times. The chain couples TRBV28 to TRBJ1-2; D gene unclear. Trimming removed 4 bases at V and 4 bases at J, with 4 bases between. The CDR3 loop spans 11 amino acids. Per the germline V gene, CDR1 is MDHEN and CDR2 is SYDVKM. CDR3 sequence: CASSSTYGYTF. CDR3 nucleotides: TGTGCCAGCAGTTCTACCTATGGCTACACCTTC.

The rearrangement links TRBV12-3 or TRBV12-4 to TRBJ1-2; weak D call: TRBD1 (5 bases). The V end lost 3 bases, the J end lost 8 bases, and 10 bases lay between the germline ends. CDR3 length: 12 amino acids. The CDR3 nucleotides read TGTGCCAGCAGTTTTGACGCAGGGGGCTACACCTTC. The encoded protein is CASSFDAGGYTF.

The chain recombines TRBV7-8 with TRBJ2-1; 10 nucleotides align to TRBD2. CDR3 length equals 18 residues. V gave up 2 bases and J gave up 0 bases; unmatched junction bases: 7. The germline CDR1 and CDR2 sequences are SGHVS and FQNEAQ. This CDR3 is CASSLIRTSGTSYNEQFF. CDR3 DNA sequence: TGTGCCAGCAGCTTAATACGGACTAGCGGTACCTCCTACAATGAGCAGTTCTTC.

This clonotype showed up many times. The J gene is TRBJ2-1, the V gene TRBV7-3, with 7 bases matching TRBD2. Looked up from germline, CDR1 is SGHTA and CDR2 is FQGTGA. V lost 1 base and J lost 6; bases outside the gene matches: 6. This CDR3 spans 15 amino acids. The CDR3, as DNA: TGTGCCAGCAGCTTAAACGGGAGGAGGACCAATGAGCAGTTCTTC. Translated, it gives CASSLNGRRTNEQFF.

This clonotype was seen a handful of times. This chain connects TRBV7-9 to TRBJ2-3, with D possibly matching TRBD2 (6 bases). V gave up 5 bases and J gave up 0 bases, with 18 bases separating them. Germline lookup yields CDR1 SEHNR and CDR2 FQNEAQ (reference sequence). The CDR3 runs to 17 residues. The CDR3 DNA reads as TGTGCCAGCAGCCCCGTAAGCGGGCGGGAAAGCACAGATACGCAGTATTTT. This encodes CASSPVSGRESTDTQYF.

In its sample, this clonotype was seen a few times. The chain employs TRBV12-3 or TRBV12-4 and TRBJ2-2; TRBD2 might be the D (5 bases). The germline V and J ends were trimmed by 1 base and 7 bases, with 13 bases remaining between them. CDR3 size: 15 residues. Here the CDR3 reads CASSLVRGRNGELFF. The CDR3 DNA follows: TGTGCCAGCAGTTTAGTACGCGGGCGGAACGGGGAGCTGTTTTTT.

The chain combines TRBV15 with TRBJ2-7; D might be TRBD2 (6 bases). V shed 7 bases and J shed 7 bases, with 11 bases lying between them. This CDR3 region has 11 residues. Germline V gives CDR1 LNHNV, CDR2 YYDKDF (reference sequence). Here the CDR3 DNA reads TGTGCCACCAATTTTGCGGGAGAGCAGTACTTC. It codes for CATNFAGEQYF.